This T cell receptor (beta chain) derives from a study of regulatory T cells in long-lasting Graves disease. In building TCR beta libraries, iRepertoire HTBI primers were used together with Arm-PCR of CDR3 regions. TCRdb re-analysed the multiplex PCR reads in MiXCR, keeping a single row per CDR3 protein. Of 400,000 to 450,000 distinct CDR3 sequences in the sample, 16% are singletons; the top ten hold around a tenth. Trimming pared 0 bases from V and 9 bases from J, leaving 22 bases between. This CDR3 is 17 amino acids long. Germline CDR1 LGHNA, CDR2 YNFKEQ. Time point defined: newly diagnosed GD, antithyroid drugs for less than 3 months. After RNA was extracted from PBMCs, the TCR library was made from it. These data were also reused for a study on T cells in Graves' hyperthyroidism and ophthalmopathy.

The clonotype originates from a woman aged 30 to 39 with Graves disease. This rearrangement joins TRBV4-2 to TRBJ2-3; perhaps D is TRBD1 or TRBD2 (6 bases each). The sequenced sample was peripheral blood mononuclear cells (PBMCs), obtained at new diagnosis, from a patient treated with antithyroid drugs. The CDR3 nucleotides are TGTGCCAGCAGCCAAGATTGGGGGGCGAGGGTAGGTGAGACGCAGTATTTT. As protein: CASSQDWGARVGETQYF.